This is a list of T cell receptor beta chains from one sample in a study of CD8 T cells in Susac syndrome. TCRdb fed the immunoSEQ multiplex PCR reads into MiXCR, producing one record per CDR3 protein. The sample includes 130,000 or so distinct CDR3 sequences, around 90% seen only once; the top ten take over 0.2%. Sequencing was done on a sample of CD8+ T cells from PBMCs. The receptors derive from a human donor with multiple sclerosis. Each CDR3 is given with its conserved first and last residue. Fields, in order: CDR3 protein, CDR3 DNA, J gene, clone size, D gene, V gene. A D gene is named only where the DNA matches it firmly. Not all rows give a size; the values are once, few, many and, for expanded clones, a class.

CDR3 protein: CASGTLNQPQHF; CDR3 DNA: TGCGCCAGTGGGACCCTAAATCAGCCCCAGCATTTT; J gene: TRBJ1-5; clone size: NA; D gene: NA; V gene: TRBV4-1
CDR3 protein: CASSDSVAGGQETQYF; CDR3 DNA: TGTGCCAGCAGTGACTCGGTGGCAGGGGGCCAAGAGACCCAGTACTTC; J gene: TRBJ2-5; clone size: NA; D gene: TRBD1; V gene: TRBV6-4
CDR3 protein: CASSLAGLTGELFF; CDR3 DNA: TGTGCCAGCAGTTTAGCGGGGCTCACCGGGGAGCTGTTTTTT; J gene: TRBJ2-2; clone size: NA; D gene: TRBD2; V gene: TRBV7-3
CDR3 protein: CASRRGGSNQPQHF; CDR3 DNA: TGTGCCAGCCGTCGGGGAGGCAGCAATCAGCCCCAGCATTTT; J gene: TRBJ1-5; clone size: few; D gene: NA; V gene: TRBV27
CDR3 protein: CASSPVGRGETEAFF; CDR3 DNA: TGTGCCAGCAGCCCGGTCGGGAGGGGAGAAACTGAAGCTTTCTTT; J gene: TRBJ1-1; clone size: NA; D gene: NA; V gene: TRBV13
CDR3 protein: CASSHSSGRPLEQFF; CDR3 DNA: TGTGCCAGCTCACACTCTAGCGGGAGGCCTCTCGAGCAGTTCTTC; J gene: TRBJ2-1; clone size: NA; D gene: TRBD2; V gene: TRBV18
CDR3 protein: CSVHVVSSGRTGELFF; CDR3 DNA: TGCAGCGTCCATGTGGTTAGTAGCGGGAGGACCGGGGAGCTGTTTTTT; J gene: TRBJ2-2; clone size: NA; D gene: TRBD2; V gene: TRBV29-1
CDR3 protein: CASSSPLETQYF; CDR3 DNA: TGTGCCAGCAGCTCCCCCTTGGAGACCCAGTACTTC; J gene: TRBJ2-5; clone size: NA; D gene: NA; V gene: TRBV12-3/TRBV12-4
CDR3 protein: CSVQGGEQYF; CDR3 DNA: TGCAGCGTTCAGGGGGGCGAGCAGTACTTC; J gene: TRBJ2-7; clone size: NA; D gene: NA; V gene: TRBV29-1
CDR3 protein: CASRPLAHQETQYF; CDR3 DNA: TGTGCCAGCAGACCTCTAGCGCACCAAGAGACCCAGTACTTC; J gene: TRBJ2-5; clone size: NA; D gene: NA; V gene: TRBV27
CDR3 protein: CASSQDGSVTSGRLVEQFF; CDR3 DNA: TGTGCCAGCAGCCAAGATGGGTCGGTAACTAGCGGGAGGTTGGTGGAGCAGTTCTTC; J gene: TRBJ2-1; clone size: NA; D gene: TRBD2; V gene: TRBV4-2
CDR3 protein: CASSQGGRQVETQYF; CDR3 DNA: TGTGCCAGCAGCCAAGGGGGTAGGCAGGTCGAGACCCAGTACTTC; J gene: TRBJ2-5; clone size: NA; D gene: NA; V gene: TRBV3-1
CDR3 protein: CASSQSRSYEQYF; CDR3 DNA: TGTGCCAGCAGCCAGTCTAGATCCTACGAGCAGTACTTC; J gene: TRBJ2-7; clone size: NA; D gene: NA; V gene: TRBV5-4
CDR3 protein: CASDYGTPQFGANVLTF; CDR3 DNA: TGTGCCAGTGACTACGGGACCCCCCAATTTGGGGCCAACGTCCTGACTTTC; J gene: TRBJ2-6; clone size: NA; D gene: NA; V gene: TRBV6-2/TRBV6-3
CDR3 protein: CASSLEQGGTGELFF; CDR3 DNA: TGTGCCAGCAGCCTCGAGCAGGGAGGCACCGGGGAGCTGTTTTTT; J gene: TRBJ2-2; clone size: NA; D gene: NA; V gene: TRBV7-7
CDR3 protein: CSASGLKNIQYF; CDR3 DNA: TGCAGTGCTAGCGGGCTTAAAAACATTCAGTACTTC; J gene: TRBJ2-4; clone size: NA; D gene: NA; V gene: TRBV20-1
CDR3 protein: CASSQDRGREGTGELFF; CDR3 DNA: TGTGCCAGCAGCCAAGATCGTGGGAGGGAGGGAACCGGGGAGCTGTTTTTT; J gene: TRBJ2-2; clone size: NA; D gene: TRBD2; V gene: TRBV3-1
CDR3 protein: CAWSVRFGLVAEAFF; CDR3 DNA: TGTGCCTGGAGTGTACGCTTTGGGTTGGTAGCTGAAGCTTTCTTT; J gene: TRBJ1-1; clone size: NA; D gene: NA; V gene: TRBV30
CDR3 protein: CSSLGTDIHQYF; CDR3 DNA: TGCAGCTCACTCGGGACAGACATACATCAGTACTTC; J gene: TRBJ2-5; clone size: NA; D gene: TRBD1; V gene: TRBV29-1
CDR3 protein: CASSEGGFGANVLTF; CDR3 DNA: TGTGCCAGCAGCGAAGGAGGCTTTGGGGCCAACGTCCTGACTTTC; J gene: TRBJ2-6; clone size: NA; D gene: NA; V gene: TRBV3-1
CDR3 protein: CASSFGTVEAFF; CDR3 DNA: TGTGCCAGCAGCTTCGGGACAGTTGAAGCTTTCTTT; J gene: TRBJ1-1; clone size: NA; D gene: TRBD1; V gene: TRBV13
CDR3 protein: CSATRPNRAAEAFF; CDR3 DNA: TGCAGTGCCACTCGACCCAACAGGGCCGCTGAAGCTTTCTTT; J gene: TRBJ1-1; clone size: NA; D gene: NA; V gene: TRBV20-1